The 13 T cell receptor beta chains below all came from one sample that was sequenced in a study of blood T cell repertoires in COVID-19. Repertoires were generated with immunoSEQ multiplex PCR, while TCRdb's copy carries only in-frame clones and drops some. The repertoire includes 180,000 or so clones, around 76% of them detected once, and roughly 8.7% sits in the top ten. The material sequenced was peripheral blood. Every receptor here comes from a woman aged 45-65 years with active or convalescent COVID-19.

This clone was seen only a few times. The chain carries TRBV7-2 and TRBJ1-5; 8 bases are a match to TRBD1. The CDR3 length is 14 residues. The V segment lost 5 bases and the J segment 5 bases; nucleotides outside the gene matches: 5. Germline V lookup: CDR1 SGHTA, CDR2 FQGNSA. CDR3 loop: CASSQGQAYQPQHF. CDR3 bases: TGTGCCAGCAGCCAGGGACAGGCCTATCAGCCCCAGCATTTT.

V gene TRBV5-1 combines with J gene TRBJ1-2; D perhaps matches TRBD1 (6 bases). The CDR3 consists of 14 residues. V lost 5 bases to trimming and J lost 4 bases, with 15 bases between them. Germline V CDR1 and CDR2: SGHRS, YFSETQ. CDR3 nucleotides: TGCGCCAGCAGAGATTTACAGGGTGGCTATGGCTACACCTTC. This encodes CASRDLQGGYGYTF.

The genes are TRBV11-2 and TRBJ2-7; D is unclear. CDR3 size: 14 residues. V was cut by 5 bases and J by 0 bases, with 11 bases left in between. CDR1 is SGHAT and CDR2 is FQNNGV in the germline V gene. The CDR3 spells CASSLGFSSYEQYF. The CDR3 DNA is TGTGCCAGCAGCCTCGGGTTTAGCTCCTACGAGCAGTACTTC.

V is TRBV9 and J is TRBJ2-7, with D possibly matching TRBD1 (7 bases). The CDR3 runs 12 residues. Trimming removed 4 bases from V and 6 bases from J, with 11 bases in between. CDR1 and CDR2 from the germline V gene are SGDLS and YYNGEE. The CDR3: CASSLQGGEQYF. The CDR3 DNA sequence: TGTGCCAGCAGCCTCCAGGGGGGCGAGCAGTACTTC.

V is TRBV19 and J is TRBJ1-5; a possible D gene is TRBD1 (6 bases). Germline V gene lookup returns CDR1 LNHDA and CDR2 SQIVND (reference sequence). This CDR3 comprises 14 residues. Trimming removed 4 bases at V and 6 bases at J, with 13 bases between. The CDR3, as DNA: TGTGCCAGTAGTAATGAACAGGGCCCTCAGCCCCAGCATTTT. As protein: CASSNEQGPQPQHF. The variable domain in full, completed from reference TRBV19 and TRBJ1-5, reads DGGITQSPKYLFRKEGQNVTLSCEQNLNHDAMYWYRQDPGQGLRLIYYSQIVNDFQKGDIAEGYSVSREKKESFPLTVTSAQKNPTAFYLCASSNEQGPQPQHFGDGTRLSIL.

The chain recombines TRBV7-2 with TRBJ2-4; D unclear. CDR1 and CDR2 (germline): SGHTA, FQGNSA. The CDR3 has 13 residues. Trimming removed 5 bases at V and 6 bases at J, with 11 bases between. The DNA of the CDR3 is TGTGCCAGCAGCCGACTGTCGGGAAACATTCAGTACTTC. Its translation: CASSRLSGNIQYF.

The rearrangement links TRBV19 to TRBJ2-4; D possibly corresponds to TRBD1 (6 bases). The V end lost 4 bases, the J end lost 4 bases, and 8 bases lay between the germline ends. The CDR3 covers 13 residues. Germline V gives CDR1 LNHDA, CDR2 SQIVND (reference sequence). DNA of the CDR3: TGTGCCAGTAGTACGACAGGTAAAAACATTCAGTACTTC. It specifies CASSTTGKNIQYF. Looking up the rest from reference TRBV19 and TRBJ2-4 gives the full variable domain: DGGITQSPKYLFRKEGQNVTLSCEQNLNHDAMYWYRQDPGQGLRLIYYSQIVNDFQKGDIAEGYSVSREKKESFPLTVTSAQKNPTAFYLCASSTTGKNIQYFGAGTRLSVL.

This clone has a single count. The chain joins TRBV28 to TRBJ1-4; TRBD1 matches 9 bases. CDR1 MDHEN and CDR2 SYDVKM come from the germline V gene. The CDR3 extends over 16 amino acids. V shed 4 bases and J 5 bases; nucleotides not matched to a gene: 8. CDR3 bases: TGTGCCAGCAGTTCCTACCAGACAGGGGGGAATGAAAAACTGTTTTTT. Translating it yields CASSSYQTGGNEKLFF.

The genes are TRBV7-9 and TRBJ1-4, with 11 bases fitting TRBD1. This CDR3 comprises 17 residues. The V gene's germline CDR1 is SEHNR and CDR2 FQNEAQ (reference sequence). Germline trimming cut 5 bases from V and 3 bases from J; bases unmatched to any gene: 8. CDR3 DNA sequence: TGTGCCAGCAGCCCAGGGACAGGGGGAATGGCTAATGAAAAACTGTTTTTT. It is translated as CASSPGTGGMANEKLFF.

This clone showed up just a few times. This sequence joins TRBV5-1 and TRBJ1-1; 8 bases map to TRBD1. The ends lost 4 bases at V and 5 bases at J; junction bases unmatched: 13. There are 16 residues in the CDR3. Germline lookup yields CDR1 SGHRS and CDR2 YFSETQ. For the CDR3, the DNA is TGCGCCAGCAGCCTCCCACGGACAGGGTTGGAGACTGAAGCTTTCTTT. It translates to CASSLPRTGLETEAFF.

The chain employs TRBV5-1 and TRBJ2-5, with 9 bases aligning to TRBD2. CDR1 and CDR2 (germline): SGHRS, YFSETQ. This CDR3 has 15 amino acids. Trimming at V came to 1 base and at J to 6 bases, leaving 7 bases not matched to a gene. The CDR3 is CASSLTVSGGQTQYF. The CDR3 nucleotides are TGCGCCAGCAGCTTGACCGTGAGCGGGGGGCAGACCCAGTACTTC.

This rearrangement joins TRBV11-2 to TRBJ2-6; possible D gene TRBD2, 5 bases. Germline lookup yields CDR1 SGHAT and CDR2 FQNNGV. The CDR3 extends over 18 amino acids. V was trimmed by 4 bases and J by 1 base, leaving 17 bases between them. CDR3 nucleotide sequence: TGTGCCAGCAGCTCCAGTGAGGGCCTTTTATCTGGGGCCAACGTCCTGACTTTC. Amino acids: CASSSSEGLLSGANVLTF. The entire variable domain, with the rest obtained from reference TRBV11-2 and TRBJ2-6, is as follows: EAGVAQSPRYKIIEKRQSVAFWCNPISGHATLYWYQQILGQGPKLLIQFQNNGVVDDSQLPKDRFSAERLKGVDSTLKIQPAKLEDSAVYLCASSSSEGLLSGANVLTFGAGSRLTVL.

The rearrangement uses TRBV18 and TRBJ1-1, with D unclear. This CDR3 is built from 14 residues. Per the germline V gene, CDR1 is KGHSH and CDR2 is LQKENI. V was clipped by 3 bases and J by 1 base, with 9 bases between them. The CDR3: CASSPNSGNTEAFF. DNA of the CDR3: TGTGCCAGCTCACCGAACAGTGGGAACACTGAAGCTTTCTTT.